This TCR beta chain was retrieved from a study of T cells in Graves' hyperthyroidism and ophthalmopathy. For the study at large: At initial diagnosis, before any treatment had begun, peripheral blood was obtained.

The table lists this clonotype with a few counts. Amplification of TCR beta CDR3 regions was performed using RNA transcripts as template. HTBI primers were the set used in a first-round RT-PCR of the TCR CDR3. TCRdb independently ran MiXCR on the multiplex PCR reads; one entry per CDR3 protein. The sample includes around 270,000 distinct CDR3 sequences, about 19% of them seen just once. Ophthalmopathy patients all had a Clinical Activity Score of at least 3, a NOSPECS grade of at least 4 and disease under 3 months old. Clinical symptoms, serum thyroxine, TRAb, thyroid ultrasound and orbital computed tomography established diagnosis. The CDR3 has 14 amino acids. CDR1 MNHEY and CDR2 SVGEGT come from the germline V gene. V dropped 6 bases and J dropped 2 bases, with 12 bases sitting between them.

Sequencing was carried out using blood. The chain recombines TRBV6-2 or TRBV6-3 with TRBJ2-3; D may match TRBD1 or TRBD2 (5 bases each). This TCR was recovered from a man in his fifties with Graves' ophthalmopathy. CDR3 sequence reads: CASSLRGTTDTQYF. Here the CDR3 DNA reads TGTGCCAGCAGCCTGAGGGGAACCACAGATACGCAGTATTTT.